This record concerns one TCR beta chain sequence. Its antigen is still unknown. Trimming left V 3 bases short and J 8 bases short, with 19 bases between. This CDR3 is 14 amino acids long. Germline CDR1 reads GTSNPN; CDR2 reads SVGIG (reference sequence). Samples were taken several times over chemoradiotherapy. Profiled with immunoSEQ multiplex PCR; TCRdb holds only in-frame clones, not every one. The repertoire holds 9,500 to 15,000 clones, with approximately 86% as singletons. The data were taken from a study of chemoradiotherapy in HPV16-positive cancers. Study results and caveats: In HPV16-positive patients, HPV-responsive T-cell expansion tracked better recurrence-free survival. Candidate HPV-specific clones and E7-related TCR motifs grew in tumor during treatment.

Sample: blood, taken from a patient who underwent chemoradiotherapy. This TCR came from a human donor with HPV-associated anogenital cancer. J is TRBJ1-2 and V is TRBV30; D is perhaps TRBD1 (5 bases). Here the CDR3 DNA reads TGTGCCTGGAGCGGGGGGACGGGAGGAAGCGGCTACACCTTC. This encodes CAWSGGTGGSGYTF.